This section outlines one TCR beta chain sequence together with its context. The CDR3 totals 16 residues. In germline, CDR1 is SNHLY, CDR2 FYNNEI. V was trimmed by 3 bases and J by 0 bases, leaving 12 bases between them. This sample stems from a study of response to subunit inactivated influenza vaccine. TCRdb ran MiXCR on the RT-PCR reads and lists one entry per CDR3 protein. Seen here are some 550,000 distinct CDR3 sequences, approximately 20% observed once, and the top ten hold around 2.8%. These data were likewise used in another study, on T cells expressing NK-cell markers. As reported in that work: UMIs accompanied the 5'RACE template switching by which TCR beta cDNA was made. Each TCR beta repertoire originated in sorted T cells that were CD3+CD56+NKG2C+, CD3+CD56+NKG2C- or CD3+CD56-NKG2C+. The authors sequenced eight donors, of whom seven were HCMV-seropositive and one was seronegative. Several donors' CD3+CD56-NKG2C+ cells were dominated by the same clonotypes. Expanded NKG2C+ T cell clones had unclear HCMV specificity.

V usage is TRBV2 and J usage is TRBJ1-3; D is ambiguous. The origin of this receptor is a man aged 50-59 years who received an inactivated influenza vaccine. The sequencing here drew on CD4+ T cells sorted from PBMCs, taken approximately 12 days after vaccination. CDR3 amino acids: CASSESGRNSGNTIYF. CDR3 DNA: TGTGCCAGCAGTGAGAGTGGACGGAACTCTGGAAACACCATATATTTT.